These 12 T cell receptor beta chains share one sample of origin, sequenced in a study of cytomegalovirus exposure and HLA in healthy donors. Use of 60 Vbeta and 13 Jbeta primers characterized the PCR. Using immunoSEQ multiplex PCR, the repertoire was profiled, and TCRdb retains in-frame clones only, with some absent. This sample has roughly 60,000 clones, with 70% to 80% found just once. The sequenced sample was PBMCs. The receptors derive from a woman in her thirties or forties in good health and CMV-seropositive.

This clone was seen once. This chain links TRBV30 with TRBJ2-1; maybe TRBD1 (5 bases). The CDR3 has 13 residues. V lost 4 bases, J lost 0 bases, and 7 bases lay in between. CDR1 is GTSNPN, CDR2 SVGIG, per germline (reference sequence). Written as DNA, the CDR3 is TGTGCCTGGAATAGGGGCTCCTACAATGAGCAGTTCTTC. Translating it yields CAWNRGSYNEQFF.

A single count supports this clone. The J gene is TRBJ2-6, the V gene TRBV7-2, with 12 bases lining up with TRBD2. The CDR3 covers 19 residues. V was clipped by 2 bases and J by 3 bases; unmatched bases: 8. Germline assignment: CDR1 SGHTA and CDR2 FQGNSA. CDR3 loop: CASSLYPSGGASGANVLTF. In DNA, the CDR3 is TGTGCCAGCAGCTTATATCCTAGCGGGGGGGCCAGTGGGGCCAACGTCCTGACTTTC.

On this clone: Other DNA variants within this sample encode the same CDR3. The rearrangement uses TRBV5-1 and TRBJ1-3; a possible D gene is TRBD1 (6 bases). CDR1 SGHRS and CDR2 YFSETQ come from the germline V gene. This CDR3 contains 13 residues. Trimming took off 5 bases at V and 4 bases at J, with 10 bases between the two ends. CDR3 nucleotides: TGCGCCAGCAGTCGGGACATCGGAAACACCATATATTTT. Translation gives CASSRDIGNTIYF. The variable domain in full, completed from reference TRBV5-1 and TRBJ1-3, reads KAGVTQTPRYLIKTRGQQVTLSCSPISGHRSVSWYQQTPGQGLQFLFEYFSETQRNKGNFPGRFSGRQFSNSRSEMNVSTLELGDSALYLCASSRDIGNTIYFGEGSWLTVV.

This clone was observed a single time. This chain joins TRBV30 and TRBJ1-1, with 9 bases identical to TRBD1. Germline CDR1 and CDR2: GTSNPN and SVGIG (reference sequence). The CDR3 has 14 amino acids. The ends lost 4 bases at V and 2 bases at J; junction bases unmatched: 5. CDR3 amino acids: CAWTGTGKNTEAFF. CDR3 in DNA: TGTGCCTGGACAGGGACAGGGAAAAACACTGAAGCTTTCTTT. The variable domain in full, with the rest retrieved from reference TRBV30 and TRBJ1-1, is SQTIHQWPATLVQPVGSPLSLECTVEGTSNPNLYWYRQAAGRGLQLLFYSVGIGQISSEVPQNLSASRPQDRQFILSSKKLLLSDSGFYLCAWTGTGKNTEAFFGQGTRLTVV.

This chain joins TRBV14 and TRBJ1-1; unclear D gene. The CDR3 totals 13 residues. Germline CDR1 is SGHDN and CDR2 is FVKESK. V lost 3 bases to trimming and J lost 0 bases, with 5 bases between them. The CDR3 DNA reads as TGTGCCAGCAGCCACCCTATGAACACTGAAGCTTTCTTT. It encodes CASSHPMNTEAFF.

This clone was found a few times. The rearrangement uses TRBV11-2 and TRBJ2-5, with D possibly being TRBD1 (6 bases). The CDR3 extends over 13 amino acids. Trimming pared 3 bases from V and 5 bases from J, leaving 10 bases between. Germline V gene lookup returns CDR1 SGHAT and CDR2 FQNNGV. Here the CDR3 reads CASSFRGWETQYF. CDR3 bases: TGTGCCAGCAGCTTTAGGGGGTGGGAGACCCAGTACTTC.

The V gene is TRBV7-2, the J gene TRBJ2-1; D may be TRBD2 (6 bases). Trimming removed 4 bases from V and 1 base from J, with 11 bases in between. This CDR3 region has 15 residues. Germline V gives CDR1 SGHTA, CDR2 FQGNSA. CDR3 in amino acids: CASSYSSASYNEQFF. The CDR3 nucleotides are TGTGCCAGCAGCTACTCTAGCGCGTCCTACAATGAGCAGTTCTTC. The whole variable domain, remainder taken from reference TRBV7-2 and TRBJ2-1, is GAGVSQSPSNKVTEKGKDVELRCDPISGHTALYWYRQSLGQGLEFLIYFQGNSAPDKSGLPSDRFSAERTGGSVSTLTIQRTQQEDSAVYLCASSYSSASYNEQFFGPGTRLTVL.

This chain joins TRBV9 and TRBJ1-3; TRBD1 agrees at 7 bases. The CDR3 loop spans 16 amino acids. V shed 4 bases, J shed 2 bases, and the junction held 9 bases outside the gene matches. Germline values: CDR1 SGDLS, CDR2 YYNGEE. CDR3 loop: CASSPQSDRAGNTIYF. In DNA form, the CDR3 reads TGTGCCAGCAGCCCCCAAAGCGACAGGGCTGGAAACACCATATATTTT.

The V and J genes are TRBV11-2 and TRBJ1-4; maybe TRBD1 (5 bases). Trimming pared 2 bases from V and 0 bases from J, leaving 13 bases between. There are 17 residues in the CDR3. In germline, CDR1 is SGHAT, CDR2 FQNNGV. CDR3 region: CASSLLGGAATNEKLFF. The CDR3 bases are TGTGCCAGCAGCTTATTGGGGGGAGCGGCAACTAATGAAAAACTGTTTTTT.

The rearrangement joins TRBV20-1 to TRBJ2-7; D gene unclear. V lost 6 bases and J 5 bases, leaving 8 bases between the germline ends. CDR3 length: 10 residues. Germline lookup yields CDR1 DFQATT and CDR2 SNEGSKA (reference sequence). The CDR3 sequence is CSAYHNEQYF. DNA for the CDR3: TGCAGTGCCTACCATAACGAGCAGTACTTC.

This clone was seen a few times. The gene calls are TRBV5-5 and TRBJ1-5; the D is unclear. V lost 0 bases, J lost 10 bases, and 17 bases lay in between. Germline assignment: CDR1 SGHKS and CDR2 YYEKEE (reference sequence). The CDR3 is 15 residues long. The CDR3 nucleotides read TGTGCCAGCAGCTTGGCCAACCGGGAATCGGACCCCCAGCATTTT. Amino acid sequence: CASSLANRESDPQHF.

Concerning this clone itself: Other DNA sequences in the same sample also yield this CDR3. The chain couples TRBV6-5 to TRBJ1-1, with no clear D. This CDR3 has 15 amino acids. Germline CDR1 and CDR2: MNHEY and SVGAGI. Trimming stripped 0 bases from V and 0 bases from J, with 8 bases between. The CDR3 bases are TGTGCCAGCAGTTACTCGGGCAGTATGAACACTGAAGCTTTCTTT. Its protein is CASSYSGSMNTEAFF.